These 21 T cell receptor beta chains were sequenced from one sample in a study of blood T cells in healthy people across ages. A sample-barcoded 5' primer and a J-beta primer mix were used in a second PCR of about 6 to 11 cycles. TCRdb reprocessed the 5' RACE reads via MiXCR and lists one record per CDR3 protein. The data show over 1,500,000 distinct CDR3 sequences, about 49% seen once. The sequenced material came from blood. All receptors derive from a woman between 35 and 50 years old in good health.

This clonotype was counted only a few times. The chain has TRBV20-1 and TRBJ1-2; 10 bases fit TRBD1. The CDR3 has 16 residues. Germline lookup yields CDR1 DFQATT and CDR2 SNEGSKA (reference sequence). Losses at the gene ends were 0 bases for V and 1 base for J; bases not matched to a gene: 5. Here the CDR3 DNA reads TGCAGTGCTAGAGATCGGGACAGGGGACATAACTATGGCTACACCTTC. This codes for CSARDRDRGHNYGYTF.

This rearrangement joins TRBV11-2 to TRBJ2-7; TRBD1 or TRBD2 may be the D gene (5 bases each). From germline, CDR1 is SGHAT and CDR2 FQNNGV. The CDR3 loop spans 13 amino acids. V was cut by 3 bases and J by 6 bases, with 12 bases left in between. Here the CDR3 reads CASSFAEGIEQYF. The CDR3 nucleotides are TGTGCCAGCAGCTTCGCTGAGGGGATCGAGCAGTACTTC.

This chain uses TRBV27 with TRBJ2-3; D not resolved. Trimming cost V 5 bases and J 6 bases, with 6 bases left between them. This CDR3 comprises 11 residues. Germline V gives CDR1 MNHEY, CDR2 SMNVEV (reference sequence). The CDR3 here is CASSLWDTQYF. Here the CDR3 DNA reads TGTGCCAGCAGTCTGTGGGATACGCAGTATTTT.

The gene calls are TRBV28 and TRBJ1-5; D is ambiguous. The CDR3 has 14 residues. CDR1 and CDR2 (germline): MDHEN, SYDVKM. Trimming took off 2 bases at V and 6 bases at J, with 11 bases between the two ends. The CDR3 bases are TGTGCCAGCAGTTTACCCGTCCCGGGTCAGCCCCAGCATTTT. Its translation: CASSLPVPGQPQHF.

The chain uses TRBV10-3 and TRBJ2-1; tentative D call: TRBD1 (5 bases). Trimming took 0 bases from V and 0 from J, leaving 6 bases between them. The germline gives CDR1 ENHRY, CDR2 SYGVKD. This CDR3 contains 15 residues. The CDR3: CAISESGASYNEQFF. DNA of the CDR3: TGTGCCATCAGTGAGTCTGGGGCCTCCTACAATGAGCAGTTCTTC.

In its sample, this clonotype was seen a few times. The genes are TRBV20-1 and TRBJ2-3; D uncertain. The CDR3 is made up of 14 amino acids. V gave up 0 bases and J gave up 2 bases, with 9 bases separating them. The germline V gene has CDR1 DFQATT and CDR2 SNEGSKA (reference sequence). CDR3 residues: CSARDRALTDTQYF. CDR3 nucleotides: TGCAGTGCTAGAGATAGGGCCCTCACAGATACGCAGTATTTT.

The rearrangement uses TRBV20-1 and TRBJ2-1; a possible D gene is TRBD2 (5 bases). The J call is uncertain, as TRBJ2-7 better fits the DNA end. Per germline, CDR1 DFQATT and CDR2 SNEGSKA (reference sequence). The CDR3 length is 17 residues. The CDR3 loop reads CSARVLDLPPPYNEQYF. The CDR3 DNA follows: TGCAGTGCTAGAGTTTTGGACTTACCTCCTCCTTACAATGAGCAGTACTTC.

The gene calls are TRBV13 and TRBJ2-7; TRBD2 agrees at 7 bases. The germline gives CDR1 PRHDT, CDR2 FYEKMQ (reference sequence). After removal of 5 bases from V and 2 bases from J, the junction contained 6 bases not matched to a gene. CDR3 length: 14 amino acids. CDR3 sequence: CASSPRGTPYEQYF. The DNA for the CDR3 is TGTGCCAGCAGCCCGCGGGGGACCCCCTACGAGCAGTACTTC.

The V gene is TRBV5-1, the J gene TRBJ2-3; D is perhaps TRBD1 or TRBD2 (7 bases each). Germline CDR1 SGHRS, CDR2 YFSETQ. The CDR3 runs to 18 residues. Between the trimmed V and J ends, which lost 0 bases and 0 bases, there was a span of 17 bases. CDR3 sequence (DNA): TGCGCCAGCAGCTTGGAACAGGGGACTATGCCTAGCACAGATACGCAGTATTTT. This encodes CASSLEQGTMPSTDTQYF.

This chain links TRBV20-1 with TRBJ2-5; D could derive from TRBD1 or TRBD2 (5 bases each). This CDR3 has 14 residues. Germline V gene lookup returns CDR1 DFQATT and CDR2 SNEGSKA (reference sequence). V was trimmed by 6 bases and J by 4 bases, leaving 18 bases between them. CDR3 sequence (DNA): TGCAGTGCCGAGGGGTCGGGACCCTCAGAGACCCAGTACTTC. It yields the protein CSAEGSGPSETQYF.

This clonotype was seen a handful of times. This chain links TRBV7-2 with TRBJ1-6; D is unclear. V was pared by 0 bases and J by 13 bases, with 7 bases between. The CDR3 is 12 residues long. The germline gives CDR1 SGHTA, CDR2 FQGNSA. The CDR3 protein is CASSLAQRPLHF. The DNA of the CDR3 is TGTGCCAGCAGCTTAGCCCAACGGCCCCTCCACTTT.

In this sample, this clonotype turned up a few times. The chain combines TRBV28 with TRBJ1-1; the match to TRBD1 covers 8 bases. The CDR3 length is 16 residues. Germline trimming cut 5 bases from V and 0 bases from J; bases unmatched to any gene: 8. Germline assignment: CDR1 MDHEN and CDR2 SYDVKM. The CDR3 sequence is CASSLWGQEMNTEAFF. The CDR3 nucleotides read TGTGCCAGCAGTCTGTGGGGACAGGAGATGAACACTGAAGCTTTCTTT. The full variable domain, with the rest looked up from reference TRBV28 and TRBJ1-1, is DVKVTQSSRYLVKRTGEKVFLECVQDMDHENMFWYRQDPGLGLRLIYFSYDVKMKEKGDIPEGYSVSREKKERFSLILESASTNQTSMYLCASSLWGQEMNTEAFFGQGTRLTVV.

This clonotype was detected once. The V and J genes are TRBV6-2 or TRBV6-3 and TRBJ2-1; 8 bases map to TRBD1. The CDR3 is 16 residues long. The V segment lost 6 bases and the J segment 3 bases; nucleotides outside the gene matches: 10. The germline gives CDR1 MNHEY, CDR2 SVGEGT. The CDR3 DNA reads as TGTGCCAGCAGAGATATCGGACAGGGATACTACAATGAGCAGTTCTTC. As protein: CASRDIGQGYYNEQFF.

This chain links TRBV6-2 or TRBV6-3 with TRBJ2-7, with 8 bases that match TRBD2. Per germline, CDR1 MNHEY and CDR2 SVGEGT. The CDR3 extends over 15 amino acids. V lost 4 bases to trimming and J lost 5 bases; unmatched junction nucleotides: 10. The CDR3 sequence: CASSSPRGGIDEQYF. The CDR3 DNA reads TGTGCCAGCAGTTCACCCCGGGGGGGCATCGACGAGCAGTACTTC.

This clonotype was seen a handful of times. The genes are TRBV5-5 and TRBJ2-3, with D possibly matching TRBD2 (5 bases). CDR1 SGHKS and CDR2 YYEKEE come from the germline V gene (reference sequence). The CDR3 has 15 residues. V lost 3 bases, J lost 6 bases, and 17 bases lay in between. The CDR3 bases are TGTGCCAGCAGCTCGGACTCCTCAAGGACTGATACGCAGTATTTT. Residues: CASSSDSSRTDTQYF.

The table lists this clonotype with a few counts. This sequence joins TRBV7-2 and TRBJ2-1; TRBD2 matches at 10 bases. Germline-derived CDR1 and CDR2 are SGHTA and FQGNSA. The CDR3 covers 15 residues. J lost 9 bases, V lost 0 bases, and 5 bases had no gene match. Here the CDR3 reads CASSLAGLASSEQFF. DNA for the CDR3: TGTGCCAGCAGCTTAGCGGGACTAGCGTCCAGTGAGCAGTTCTTC.

The rearrangement joins TRBV18 to TRBJ1-5, with D possibly TRBD1 on 5 matching bases. Germline lookup yields CDR1 KGHSH and CDR2 LQKENI. The CDR3 spans 12 residues. Trimming pared 3 bases from V and 12 bases from J, leaving 12 bases between. The CDR3 loop reads CASSPRGDIQHF. CDR3 in DNA: TGTGCCAGCTCACCCCGGGGGGATATCCAGCATTTT. Looking up the rest from reference TRBV18 and TRBJ1-5 gives the full variable domain: NAGVMQNPRHLVRRRGQEARLRCSPMKGHSHVYWYRQLPEEGLKFMVYLQKENIIDESGMPKERFSAEFPKEGPSILRIQQVVRGDSAAYFCASSPRGDIQHFGDGTRLSIL.

The chain combines TRBV6-2 or TRBV6-3 with TRBJ2-7; no reliable D call. With 0 bases removed from V and 2 bases from J, the gap between germline ends came to 14 bases. CDR1 and CDR2 (germline): MNHEY, SVGEGT. CDR3 size: 16 residues. As DNA, the CDR3 is TGTGCCAGCAGTTACTCCCACTCCTCTGGGGCCTACGAGCAGTACTTC. It yields the protein CASSYSHSSGAYEQYF.

This clonotype turned up a few times. This chain links TRBV6-2 or TRBV6-3 with TRBJ2-5; D gene unclear. V was pared by 6 bases and J by 2 bases, with 13 bases between. Germline V lookup: CDR1 MNHEY, CDR2 SVGEGT. The CDR3 runs 14 residues. DNA for the CDR3: TGTGCCAGCAGCTGGAACGACGGACAAGAGACCCAGTACTTC. It is translated as CASSWNDGQETQYF.

This CDR3 is CASSLDAVAGGRSYNEQFF. Here the CDR3 DNA reads TGTGCCAGCAGCTTAGATGCGGTAGCGGGGGGCCGCTCCTACAATGAGCAGTTCTTC. This sequence joins TRBV11-2 and TRBJ2-1; 10 positions match TRBD2. J was trimmed by 0 bases and V by 0 bases; bases with no gene match: 8. Germline V gene lookup returns CDR1 SGHAT and CDR2 FQNNGV. CDR3 length: 19 amino acids.

The chain combines TRBV20-1 with TRBJ2-4, with TRBD2 as a possible D gene (5 bases). V shed 8 bases and J shed 6 bases, with 17 bases lying between them. CDR1 DFQATT and CDR2 SNEGSKA come from the germline V gene (reference sequence). The CDR3 is 13 residues long. The chain's CDR3 is CSYRPGLGNIQYF. The CDR3 DNA reads as TGCAGTTATCGGCCGGGGTTAGGAAACATTCAGTACTTC.